The 10 T cell receptor beta chains presented below share a single source sample, sequenced in a study of shared clonotypes between healthy human individuals (dated by TCRdb to 2018 to 2020). The receptor library was made with the immunoSEQ multiplex PCR assay. Held by TCRdb, this immuneACCESS table contains in-frame sequences only and omits some clones. Under half of the omission traces to an unresolved V gene where checked; the cause of the rest is unknown. For this sample the table gives 2 million to 3 million clones, of which roughly 92% were detected only once. Around 0.14% of the sample goes to the ten largest clones. The sample was naive CD4+ T cells sorted from blood. The cell subset or site label, as the study defines it: CD45RA+ positively selected. The receptors here all came from a man aged 18 to 30 in good health.

The chain combines TRBV2 with TRBJ2-5, with D hard to call. CDR1 and CDR2 (germline): SNHLY, FYNNEI. The germline V and J ends were trimmed by 6 bases and 1 base, with 9 bases remaining between them. The CDR3 covers 13 residues. CDR3 sequence reads: CASSQMGQETQYF. The CDR3 nucleotides read TGTGCCAGCAGCCAAATGGGCCAAGAGACCCAGTACTTC.

The chain employs TRBV18 and TRBJ2-3; either TRBD1 or TRBD2 may fit D (5 bases each). The V end was cut by 8 bases, the J end by 6 bases, with 15 bases between. Germline V gene sequence: CDR1 KGHSH, CDR2 LQKENI. The CDR3 consists of 13 residues. Written as DNA, the CDR3 is TGTGCCAGCCAAGGGACCCAAACGGATACGCAGTATTTT. Translated: CASQGTQTDTQYF. Based on the CDR3 plus reference TRBV18 and TRBJ2-3, the full variable domain is NAGVMQNPRHLVRRRGQEARLRCSPMKGHSHVYWYRQLPEEGLKFMVYLQKENIIDESGMPKERFSAEFPKEGPSILRIQQVVRGDSAAYFCASQGTQTDTQYFGPGTRLTVL.

V is TRBV5-1 and J is TRBJ1-4, with D possibly matching TRBD1 (5 bases). The CDR3 consists of 15 residues. V was pared by 0 bases and J by 2 bases, with 8 bases between. CDR1 and CDR2 from the germline V gene are SGHRS and YFSETQ. The CDR3 region has the DNA TGCGCCAGCAGCTTGGAGGGGTGGACTAATGAAAAACTGTTTTTT. Amino acid sequence: CASSLEGWTNEKLFF.

This chain links TRBV5-4 with TRBJ2-1; no clear D. The V and J ends lost 4 bases and 0 bases respectively, with 11 bases between them. From germline, CDR1 is SGHNT and CDR2 YYREEE (reference sequence). The CDR3 runs 15 residues. The CDR3 DNA sequence: TGTGCCAGCAGCAACAGCCTCAGCTCCTACAATGAGCAGTTCTTC. It specifies CASSNSLSSYNEQFF. The full variable domain, its missing parts supplied by reference TRBV5-4 and TRBJ2-1, is ETGVTQSPTHLIKTRGQQVTLRCSSQSGHNTVSWYQQALGQGPQFIFQYYREEENGRGNFPPRFSGLQFPNYSSELNVNALELDDSALYLCASSNSLSSYNEQFFGPGTRLTVL.

Notes on this clone: Other DNA sequences from this sample encode an identical CDR3 as well. The chain employs TRBV5-1 and TRBJ2-3; D is perhaps TRBD2 (5 bases). Germline V gives CDR1 SGHRS, CDR2 YFSETQ. V was pared by 0 bases and J by 5 bases, with 7 bases between. The CDR3 is made up of 13 amino acids. The CDR3, as DNA: TGCGCCAGCAGCTTGGAGGGAGTAGATACGCAGTATTTT. It translates to CASSLEGVDTQYF. Full variable domain (outside the CDR3, taken from reference TRBV5-1 and TRBJ2-3): KAGVTQTPRYLIKTRGQQVTLSCSPISGHRSVSWYQQTPGQGLQFLFEYFSETQRNKGNFPGRFSGRQFSNSRSEMNVSTLELGDSALYLCASSLEGVDTQYFGPGTRLTVL.

Regarding this clone: Compared with germline, one end of the junction differs, possibly owing to a read error. The rearrangement links TRBV7-3 to TRBJ2-2; TRBD1 aligns across 10 bases. The CDR3 has 18 amino acids. Germline CDR1 reads SGHTA; CDR2 reads FQGTGA. The CDR3 sequence: CASSQPRDRGANTGELFF. The DNA of the CDR3 is TGCGCCAGCAGCCAGCCGCGGGACAGGGGCGCGAACACCGGGGAACTGTTTTTT.

V gene TRBV18 combines with J gene TRBJ2-4; no reliable D call. V was pared by 3 bases and J by 7 bases, with 10 bases between. The CDR3 sequence is 13 residues long. Germline-derived CDR1 and CDR2 are KGHSH and LQKENI. The CDR3 protein is CASSPGSLNIQYF. The CDR3 nucleotides read TGTGCCAGCTCACCGGGTTCCCTTAACATTCAGTACTTC.

The rearrangement links TRBV6-6 to TRBJ2-2; D gene unclear. Trimming took 6 bases from V and 5 from J, leaving 19 bases between them. CDR1 is MNHNY, CDR2 SVGAGI, per germline (reference sequence). The CDR3 contains 16 residues. CDR3 in amino acids: CASSGVLGIGTGELFF. The CDR3, as DNA: TGTGCCAGCAGCGGCGTCTTAGGGATTGGGACCGGGGAGCTGTTTTTT.

V usage is TRBV5-6 and J usage is TRBJ1-2, with TRBD1 identical over 7 bases. The germline V gene has CDR1 SGHDT and CDR2 YYEEEE. Trimming took 4 bases from V and 2 from J; bases not matched to a gene: 8. CDR3 length equals 15 residues. The CDR3 coding sequence is TGTGCCAGCAGCCCAGAACAGGGGAGAAACTATGGCTACACCTTC. As protein: CASSPEQGRNYGYTF.

The rearrangement joins TRBV10-3 to TRBJ2-1; tentatively, D is TRBD1 (7 bases). Germline V CDR1 and CDR2: ENHRY, SYGVKD. The CDR3 has 16 residues. V dropped 6 bases and J dropped 8 bases, with 23 bases sitting between them. In DNA, the CDR3 is TGTGCCATCAGCCGGAACGACAGGGTACGGGAGCATGAGCAGTTCTTC. This sequence encodes CAISRNDRVREHEQFF.